The entry that follows covers one TCR beta chain sequence. The specificity of this receptor is unknown. Base quality data are lacking; no much larger clone is found one base away. The CDR3 starts with the cysteine, ends with the phenylalanine, and has 19 residues. Only the CDR3 DNA is retained, 57 bases long and in frame from the first base. Between the V and J ends, shortened by 0 bases and 0 bases respectively, the junction contains 20 bases. The CDR1 and CDR2 encoded by the germline V gene are SGHRS and YFSETQ. These data belong to a study of control samples from healthy donors and cancer patients (dated by TCRdb to 2020 to 2022). The protocol used for the library was the immunoSEQ multiplex PCR assay. Not all clones reach the TCRdb copy of this immuneACCESS table, which keeps in-frame sequences only. Checked studies attribute under half of the gap to unresolved V genes and leave the rest unexplained. This sample is represented by about 120,000 clones; 93% of them were singletons. The ten biggest clones cover roughly 2.5% of the sample.

Material for sequencing was blood. This TCR was sampled from a man aged 30 to 39 in good health. Recombination connected TRBV5-1 to TRBJ2-3, with TRBD2 tentatively as D gene (7 bases match). In nucleotides, the sequence is TGCGCCAGCAGCTTGGTAGTCCGCGGGGGCCGATCTAGCACAGATACGCAGTATTTT. This gives the protein CASSLVVRGGRSSTDTQYF.